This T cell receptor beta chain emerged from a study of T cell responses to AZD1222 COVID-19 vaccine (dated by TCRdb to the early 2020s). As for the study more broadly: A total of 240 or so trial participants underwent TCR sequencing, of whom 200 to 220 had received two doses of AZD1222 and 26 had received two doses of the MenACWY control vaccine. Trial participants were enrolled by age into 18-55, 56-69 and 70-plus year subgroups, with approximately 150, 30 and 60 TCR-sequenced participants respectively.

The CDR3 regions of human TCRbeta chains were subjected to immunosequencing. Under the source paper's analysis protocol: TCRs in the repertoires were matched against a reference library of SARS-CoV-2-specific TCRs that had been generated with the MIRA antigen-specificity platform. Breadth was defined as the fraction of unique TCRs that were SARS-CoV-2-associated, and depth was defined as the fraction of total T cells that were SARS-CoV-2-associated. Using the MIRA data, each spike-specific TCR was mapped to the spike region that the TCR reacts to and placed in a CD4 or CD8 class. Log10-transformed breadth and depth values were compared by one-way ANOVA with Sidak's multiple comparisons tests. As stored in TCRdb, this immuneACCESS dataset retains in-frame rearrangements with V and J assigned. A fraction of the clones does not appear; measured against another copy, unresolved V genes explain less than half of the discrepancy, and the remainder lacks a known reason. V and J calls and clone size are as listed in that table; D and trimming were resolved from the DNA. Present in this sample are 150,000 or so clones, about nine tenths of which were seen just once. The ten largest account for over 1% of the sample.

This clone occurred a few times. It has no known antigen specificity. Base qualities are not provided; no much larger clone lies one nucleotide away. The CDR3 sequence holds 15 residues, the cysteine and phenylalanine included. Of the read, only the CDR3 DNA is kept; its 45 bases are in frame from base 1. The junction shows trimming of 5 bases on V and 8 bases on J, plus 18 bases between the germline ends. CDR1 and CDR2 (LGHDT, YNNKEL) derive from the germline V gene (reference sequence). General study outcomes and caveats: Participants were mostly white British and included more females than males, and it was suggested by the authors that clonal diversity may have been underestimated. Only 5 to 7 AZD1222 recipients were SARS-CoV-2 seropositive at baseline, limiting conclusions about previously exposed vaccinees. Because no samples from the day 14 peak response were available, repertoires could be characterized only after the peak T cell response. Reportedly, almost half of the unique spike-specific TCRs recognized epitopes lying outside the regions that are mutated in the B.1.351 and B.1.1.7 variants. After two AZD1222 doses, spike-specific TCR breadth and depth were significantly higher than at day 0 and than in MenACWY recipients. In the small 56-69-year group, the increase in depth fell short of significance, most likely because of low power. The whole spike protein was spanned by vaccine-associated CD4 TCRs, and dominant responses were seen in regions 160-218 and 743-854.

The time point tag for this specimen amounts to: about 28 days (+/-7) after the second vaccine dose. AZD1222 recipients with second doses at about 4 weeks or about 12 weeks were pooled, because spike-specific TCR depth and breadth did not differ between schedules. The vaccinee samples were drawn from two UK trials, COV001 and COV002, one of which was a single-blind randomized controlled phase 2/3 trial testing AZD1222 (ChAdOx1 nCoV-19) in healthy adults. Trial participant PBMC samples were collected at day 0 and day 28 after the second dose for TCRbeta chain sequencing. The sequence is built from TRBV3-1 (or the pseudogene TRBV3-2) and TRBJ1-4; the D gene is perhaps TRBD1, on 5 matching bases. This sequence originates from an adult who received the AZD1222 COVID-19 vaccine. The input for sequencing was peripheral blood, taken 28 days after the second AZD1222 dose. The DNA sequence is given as TGTGCCAGCAGCGAATCTTTGGGGGTGTCAGAAAAACTGTTTTTT. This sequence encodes CASSESLGVSEKLFF.